Sequencing of this T cell receptor beta chain was carried out in a study of blood T cell repertoires in COVID-19. V trimming: 2 bases; J trimming: 4 bases; junction bases outside the gene matches: 10. The CDR3 totals 16 residues. From germline, CDR1 is MNHEY and CDR2 SMNVEV (reference sequence). Sequencing was performed with immunoSEQ multiplex PCR; in TCRdb, only in-frame clones are kept and a portion is missing. The sample lists roughly 500,000 clones; approximately 88% were seen once. The chain joins TRBV27 to TRBJ2-7, with 8 bases identical to TRBD1. The sequence was obtained from a woman aged 40 to 50 who had recovered from COVID-19. The sequenced material came from PBMCs or T cells enriched from blood (not recorded which). The CDR3 DNA reads as TGTGCCAGCAGTTTACCGGAGTGGGACAGGAATTACGAGCAGTACTTC. Its protein is CASSLPEWDRNYEQYF.